Described below is a single T cell receptor beta chain sequence and its context. Its antigen is not known. PBMC samples from each donor numbered at least one pre-ART and at least two post-ART. The CDR3 has 11 residues. CDR1 is DFQATT and CDR2 is SNEGSKA in the germline V gene (reference sequence). V shed 6 bases and J shed 8 bases, with 13 bases lying between them. This sample is drawn from a study of long-term antiretroviral therapy in people with HIV. Study-level results: Missing from the dataset were any data on ART adherence, viral resistance or therapy changes. Repertoires looked antigen-experienced, with only a slight naive shift after ART. The study found that diversity rose after ART but stayed below transplant donor controls.

The libraries were made with immunoSEQ v3.0 at survey level. Some clones are missing from TCRdb's copy, which holds only in-frame ones; the method was immunoSEQ multiplex PCR. Of over 15,000 clones listed, approximately 80% are singletons. The sequence was obtained from a man between 18 and 35 years old with HIV. This chain joins TRBV20-1 and TRBJ1-2; tentatively, D is TRBD1 (6 bases). Specimen: unsorted PBMCs, collected 0.1 years before starting antiretroviral therapy. The CDR3: CSAEGGRGYTF. In nucleotides, the CDR3 is TGCAGTGCAGAAGGGGGGCGAGGCTACACCTTC.